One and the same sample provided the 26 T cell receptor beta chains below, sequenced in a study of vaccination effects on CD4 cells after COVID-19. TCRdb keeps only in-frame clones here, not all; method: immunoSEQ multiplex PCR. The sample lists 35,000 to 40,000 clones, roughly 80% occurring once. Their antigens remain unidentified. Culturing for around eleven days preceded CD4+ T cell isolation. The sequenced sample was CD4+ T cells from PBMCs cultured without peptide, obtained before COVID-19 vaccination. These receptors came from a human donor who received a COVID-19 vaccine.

CDR3 coding DNA: TGTGCCAGCAGGGATAACGGGACACCTAACTATGGCTACACCTTC. Translating it yields CASRDNGTPNYGYTF. The chain carries TRBV2 and TRBJ1-2; tentative D call: TRBD1 (6 bases). The V gene lost 6 bases and the J gene lost 0 bases, with 14 bases spanning the gap. Germline values: CDR1 SNHLY, CDR2 FYNNEI. This CDR3 comprises 15 residues. Together with reference TRBV2 and TRBJ1-2, the CDR3 gives the full variable domain: EPEVTQTPSHQVTQMGQEVILRCVPISNHLYFYWYRQILGQKVEFLVSFYNNEISEKSEIFDDQFSVERPDGSNFTLKIRSTKLEDSAMYFCASRDNGTPNYGYTFGSGTRLTVV.

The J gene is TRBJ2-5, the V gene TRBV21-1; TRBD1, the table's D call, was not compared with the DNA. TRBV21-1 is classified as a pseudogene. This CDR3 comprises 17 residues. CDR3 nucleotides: TGTGCCAGCAGCCCTCCGGGAGACAGGGGGCAGAGAGAGACCCAGTACTTC. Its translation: CASSPPGDRGQRETQYF.

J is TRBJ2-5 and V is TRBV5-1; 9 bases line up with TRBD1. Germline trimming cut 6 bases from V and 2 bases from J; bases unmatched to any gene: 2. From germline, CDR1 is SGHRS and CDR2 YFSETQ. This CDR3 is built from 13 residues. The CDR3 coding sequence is TGCGCCAGCACGGGGACAGGGCAAGAGACCCAGTACTTC. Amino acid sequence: CASTGTGQETQYF.

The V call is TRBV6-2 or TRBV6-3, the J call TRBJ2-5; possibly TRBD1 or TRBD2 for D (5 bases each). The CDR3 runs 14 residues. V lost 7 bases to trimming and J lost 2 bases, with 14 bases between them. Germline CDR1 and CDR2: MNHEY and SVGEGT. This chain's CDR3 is CASTPPGQQETQYF. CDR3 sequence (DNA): TGTGCCAGCACCCCCCCGGGGCAGCAAGAGACCCAGTACTTC.

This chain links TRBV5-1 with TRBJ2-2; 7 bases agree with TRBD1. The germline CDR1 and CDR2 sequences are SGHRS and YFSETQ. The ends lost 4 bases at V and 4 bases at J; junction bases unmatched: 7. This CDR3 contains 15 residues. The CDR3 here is CASSAMTGLTGELFF. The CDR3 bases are TGCGCCAGCAGCGCCATGACAGGGCTCACCGGGGAGCTGTTTTTT.

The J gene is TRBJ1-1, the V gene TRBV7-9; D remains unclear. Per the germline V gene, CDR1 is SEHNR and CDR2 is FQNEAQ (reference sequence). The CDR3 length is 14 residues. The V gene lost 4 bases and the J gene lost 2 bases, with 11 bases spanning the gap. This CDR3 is CASSSRSINTEAFF. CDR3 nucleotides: TGTGCCAGCAGCTCACGATCTATCAACACTGAAGCTTTCTTT.

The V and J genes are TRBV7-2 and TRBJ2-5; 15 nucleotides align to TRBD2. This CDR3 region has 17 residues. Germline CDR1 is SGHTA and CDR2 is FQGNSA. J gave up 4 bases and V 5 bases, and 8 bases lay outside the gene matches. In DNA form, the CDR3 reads TGTGCCAGCAGCCTCGCTCGGACTAGCGGGGGGGGAGAGACCCAGTACTTC. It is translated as CASSLARTSGGGETQYF.

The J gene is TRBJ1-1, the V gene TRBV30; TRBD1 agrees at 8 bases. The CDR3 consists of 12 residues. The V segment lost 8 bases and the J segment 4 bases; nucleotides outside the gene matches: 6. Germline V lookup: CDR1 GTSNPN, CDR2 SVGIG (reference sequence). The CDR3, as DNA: TGTGCCGGACAGGGTGAAACCACTGAAGCTTTCTTT. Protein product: CAGQGETTEAFF.

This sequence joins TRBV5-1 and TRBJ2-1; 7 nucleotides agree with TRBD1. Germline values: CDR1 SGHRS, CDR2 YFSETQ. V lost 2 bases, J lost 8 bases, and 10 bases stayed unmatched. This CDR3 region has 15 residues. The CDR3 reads CASSFGQVGIDEQFF. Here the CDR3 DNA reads TGCGCCAGCAGCTTCGGACAGGTCGGCATCGATGAGCAGTTCTTC. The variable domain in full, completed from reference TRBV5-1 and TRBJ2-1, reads KAGVTQTPRYLIKTRGQQVTLSCSPISGHRSVSWYQQTPGQGLQFLFEYFSETQRNKGNFPGRFSGRQFSNSRSEMNVSTLELGDSALYLCASSFGQVGIDEQFFGPGTRLTVL.

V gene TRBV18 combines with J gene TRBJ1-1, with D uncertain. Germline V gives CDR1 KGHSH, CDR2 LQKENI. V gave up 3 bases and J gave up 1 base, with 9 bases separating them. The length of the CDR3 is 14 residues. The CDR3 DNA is TGTGCCAGCTCACCTTGGCAACCGAACACTGAAGCTTTCTTT. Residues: CASSPWQPNTEAFF.

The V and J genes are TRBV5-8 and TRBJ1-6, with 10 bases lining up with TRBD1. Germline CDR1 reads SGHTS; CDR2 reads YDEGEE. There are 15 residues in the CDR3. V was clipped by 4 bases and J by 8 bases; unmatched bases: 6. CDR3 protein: CASSQGQGIDSPLHF. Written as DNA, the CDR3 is TGTGCCAGCAGCCAGGGACAGGGGATAGATTCACCCCTCCACTTT.

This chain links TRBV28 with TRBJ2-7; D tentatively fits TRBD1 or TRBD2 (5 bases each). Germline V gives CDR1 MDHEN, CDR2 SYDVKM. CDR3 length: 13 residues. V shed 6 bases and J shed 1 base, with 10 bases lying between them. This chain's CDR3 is CASSLGPSYEQYV. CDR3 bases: TGTGCCAGCAGCTTGGGACCATCCTACGAGCAGTACGTC.

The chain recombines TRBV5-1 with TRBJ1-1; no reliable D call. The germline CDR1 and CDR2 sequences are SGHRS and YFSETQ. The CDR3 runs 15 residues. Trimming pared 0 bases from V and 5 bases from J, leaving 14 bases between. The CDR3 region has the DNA TGCGCCAGCAGCTTGGAGGCGGGTGTAAATACTGAAGCTTTCTTT. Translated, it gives CASSLEAGVNTEAFF.

Here the CDR3 reads CASRSGLSEAFF. DNA of the CDR3: TGTGCCAGCCGCTCCGGGCTCTCTGAAGCTTTCTTT. This chain uses TRBV28 with TRBJ1-1; D is undetermined. Per germline, CDR1 MDHEN and CDR2 SYDVKM. This CDR3 is built from 12 residues. V shed 8 bases and J shed 6 bases, with 13 bases lying between them.

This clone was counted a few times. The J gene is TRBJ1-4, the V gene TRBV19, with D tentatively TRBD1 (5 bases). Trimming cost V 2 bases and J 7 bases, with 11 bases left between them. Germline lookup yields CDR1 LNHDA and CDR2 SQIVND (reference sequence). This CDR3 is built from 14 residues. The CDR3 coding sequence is TGTGCCAGTAGTATAAGAAACAGGAGTGAAAAACTGTTTTTT. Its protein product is CASSIRNRSEKLFF. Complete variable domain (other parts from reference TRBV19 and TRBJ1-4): DGGITQSPKYLFRKEGQNVTLSCEQNLNHDAMYWYRQDPGQGLRLIYYSQIVNDFQKGDIAEGYSVSREKKESFPLTVTSAQKNPTAFYLCASSIRNRSEKLFFGSGTQLSVL.

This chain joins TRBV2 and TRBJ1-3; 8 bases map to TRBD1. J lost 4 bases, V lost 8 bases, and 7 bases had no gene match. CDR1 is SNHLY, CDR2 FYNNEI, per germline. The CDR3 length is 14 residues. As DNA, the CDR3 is TGTGCCAGCTCCGGCCAGGGGGCGGGAAACACCATATATTTT. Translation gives CASSGQGAGNTIYF.

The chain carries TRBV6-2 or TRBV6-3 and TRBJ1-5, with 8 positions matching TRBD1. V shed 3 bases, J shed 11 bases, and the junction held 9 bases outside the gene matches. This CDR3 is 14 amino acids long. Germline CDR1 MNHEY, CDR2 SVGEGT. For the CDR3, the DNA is TGTGCCAGCAGTTATTCCGACAGGGGTGGAACCCAGCATTTT. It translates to CASSYSDRGGTQHF.

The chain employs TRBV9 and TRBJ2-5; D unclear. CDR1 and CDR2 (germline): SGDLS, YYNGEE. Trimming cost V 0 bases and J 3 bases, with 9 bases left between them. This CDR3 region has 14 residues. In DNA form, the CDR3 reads TGTGCCAGCAGCGTAGCTTTACAGAAAGAGACCCAGTACTTC. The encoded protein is CASSVALQKETQYF.

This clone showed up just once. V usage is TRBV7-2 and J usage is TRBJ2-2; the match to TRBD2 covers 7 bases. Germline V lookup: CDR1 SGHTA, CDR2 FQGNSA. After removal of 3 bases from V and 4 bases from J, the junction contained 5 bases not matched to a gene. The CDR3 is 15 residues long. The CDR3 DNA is TGTGCCAGCAGCTTTCCGACTAGCTCCACCGGGGAGCTGTTTTTT. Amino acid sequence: CASSFPTSSTGELFF.

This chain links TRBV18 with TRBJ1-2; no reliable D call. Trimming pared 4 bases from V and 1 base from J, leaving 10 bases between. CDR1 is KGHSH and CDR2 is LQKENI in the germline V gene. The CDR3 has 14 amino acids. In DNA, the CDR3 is TGTGCCAGCTCACGCGAAGCCTATAACTATGGCTACACCTTC. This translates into CASSREAYNYGYTF.

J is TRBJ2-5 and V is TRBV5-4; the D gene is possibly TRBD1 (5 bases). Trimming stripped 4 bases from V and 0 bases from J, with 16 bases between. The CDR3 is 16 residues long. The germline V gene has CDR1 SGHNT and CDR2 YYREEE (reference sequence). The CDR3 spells CASSPGQGLYQETQYF. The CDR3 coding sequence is TGTGCCAGCAGCCCCGGTCAGGGCTTGTACCAAGAGACCCAGTACTTC.

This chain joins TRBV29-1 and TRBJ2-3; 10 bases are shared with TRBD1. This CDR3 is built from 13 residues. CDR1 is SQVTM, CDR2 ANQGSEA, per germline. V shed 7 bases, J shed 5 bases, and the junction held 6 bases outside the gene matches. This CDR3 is CSGDRGQGDTQYF. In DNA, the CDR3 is TGCAGCGGTGACAGGGGGCAGGGAGATACGCAGTATTTT.

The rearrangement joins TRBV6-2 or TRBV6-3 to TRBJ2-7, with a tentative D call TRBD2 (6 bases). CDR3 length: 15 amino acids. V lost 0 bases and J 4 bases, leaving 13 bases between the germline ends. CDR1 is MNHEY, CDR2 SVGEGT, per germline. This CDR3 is CASSYSRAGGYEQYV. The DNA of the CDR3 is TGTGCCAGCAGTTACTCGAGAGCAGGAGGGTACGAGCAGTACGTC.

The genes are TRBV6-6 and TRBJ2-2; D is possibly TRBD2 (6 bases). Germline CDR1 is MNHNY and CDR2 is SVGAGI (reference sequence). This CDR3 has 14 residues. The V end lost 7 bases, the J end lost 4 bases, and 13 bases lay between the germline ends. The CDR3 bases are TGTGCCAGCACTGGGACTCCATTCACCGGGGAGCTGTTTTTT. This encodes CASTGTPFTGELFF.

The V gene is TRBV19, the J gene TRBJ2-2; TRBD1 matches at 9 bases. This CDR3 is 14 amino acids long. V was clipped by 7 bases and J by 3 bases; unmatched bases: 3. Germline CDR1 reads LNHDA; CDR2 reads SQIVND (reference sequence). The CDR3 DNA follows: TGTGCCAGTAACCGGGACAGGGACACCGGGGAGCTGTTTTTT. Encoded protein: CASNRDRDTGELFF.

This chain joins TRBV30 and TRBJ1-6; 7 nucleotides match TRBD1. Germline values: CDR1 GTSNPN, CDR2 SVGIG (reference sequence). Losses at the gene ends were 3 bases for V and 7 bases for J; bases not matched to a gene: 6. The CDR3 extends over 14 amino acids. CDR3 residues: CAWSVGTVNSPLHF. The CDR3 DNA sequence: TGTGCCTGGAGCGTCGGGACAGTAAATTCACCCCTCCACTTT.